This is a list of T cell receptor beta chains from one sample in a study of blood T cell repertoires in COVID-19. TCRdb's copy holds only in-frame clones and misses some; the assay was immunoSEQ multiplex PCR. Of 120,000 to 150,000 clones listed, 85% are singletons. What was sequenced was peripheral blood. Every receptor here comes from a woman in her thirties or forties with active or convalescent COVID-19. CDR3s include the opening cysteine and the closing phenylalanine or tryptophan. The order of the fields is D gene, J gene, V gene, CDR3 protein. D genes are given only for firm matches.

d_call: -
j_call: TRBJ2-2
v_call: TRBV6-2/TRBV6-3
cdr3_aa: CASSWRTAGGELFF

d_call: TRBD1
j_call: TRBJ2-5
v_call: TRBV19
cdr3_aa: CASSNGDRGLRETQYF

d_call: -
j_call: TRBJ2-6
v_call: TRBV4-1
cdr3_aa: CASSRGHRNSGANVLTF

d_call: -
j_call: TRBJ1-1
v_call: TRBV7-9
cdr3_aa: CASSLLPGSDTEAFF

d_call: TRBD1
j_call: TRBJ2-7
v_call: TRBV24-1
cdr3_aa: CATSRGLEQYF

d_call: -
j_call: TRBJ1-3
v_call: TRBV19
cdr3_aa: CVTSPEGNTIYF

d_call: -
j_call: TRBJ1-3
v_call: TRBV18
cdr3_aa: CASSPTRDNTIYF

d_call: TRBD1
j_call: TRBJ1-4
v_call: TRBV28
cdr3_aa: CASRTTAGGRTNEKLFF

d_call: -
j_call: TRBJ2-2
v_call: TRBV5-1
cdr3_aa: CASSLGPGRSNTGELFF

d_call: -
j_call: TRBJ1-2
v_call: TRBV28
cdr3_aa: CASGPRGGEYGYTF

d_call: -
j_call: TRBJ1-1
v_call: TRBV6-5
cdr3_aa: CASGPAASQAFF

d_call: TRBD1
j_call: TRBJ2-7
v_call: TRBV28
cdr3_aa: CASSTGRDREPSYEQYF

d_call: TRBD1
j_call: TRBJ1-2
v_call: TRBV10-1
cdr3_aa: CASSDPRQGAYGYTF

d_call: TRBD1
j_call: TRBJ1-6
v_call: TRBV4-2
cdr3_aa: CASRRTGAGNSPLHF

d_call: -
j_call: TRBJ1-2
v_call: TRBV9
cdr3_aa: CASSVLEGYGYTF

d_call: TRBD1
j_call: TRBJ1-3
v_call: TRBV24-1
cdr3_aa: CATSDGTGGNTIYF

d_call: -
j_call: TRBJ1-4
v_call: TRBV11-2
cdr3_aa: CASSYYRAPNEKLFF

d_call: TRBD1
j_call: TRBJ1-2
v_call: TRBV19
cdr3_aa: CASTTGTGVLNYGYTF

d_call: TRBD2
j_call: TRBJ2-5
v_call: TRBV5-1
cdr3_aa: CASSGLAGGQETQYF

d_call: TRBD2
j_call: TRBJ2-1
v_call: TRBV6-4
cdr3_aa: CASSPELAGGRNEQFF

d_call: -
j_call: TRBJ2-7
v_call: TRBV19
cdr3_aa: CASSIGRGSYEQYF

d_call: -
j_call: TRBJ1-2
v_call: TRBV19
cdr3_aa: CASSIPLAQGRHYGYTF

d_call: -
j_call: TRBJ2-7
v_call: TRBV23-1
cdr3_aa: CASSQFTGTPREQYF

d_call: TRBD1
j_call: TRBJ1-1
v_call: TRBV15
cdr3_aa: CATSRDQGAAEAFF

d_call: -
j_call: TRBJ1-5
v_call: TRBV9
cdr3_aa: CASSDGTGDQPQHF